The source of this T cell receptor beta chain is a study of STAT3 mutations in large granular lymphocyte leukemia. Broader study findings: After therapy, about 35% of the 18 patients switched clonotypes, all new clones STAT3 wild type. In T-cell large granular lymphocyte leukemia, about half of patients showed multiple immunodominant subclonotypes. Treatment regimens differed across patients between samplings.

Some 38,000 productive templates were obtained per sample on average. The protocol was immunoSEQ multiplex PCR, while the TCRdb copy is restricted to in-frame clones and leaves out a portion. The table includes 30,000 to 40,000 clones, about 86% detected once. In germline, CDR1 is GTSNPN, CDR2 SVGIG (reference sequence). This CDR3 spans 13 amino acids. V dropped 0 bases and J dropped 5 bases, with 10 bases sitting between them. As for this clone: No antigen is known for it.

This sequence was found in a man aged 55 to 70 with T-cell large granular lymphocyte leukemia. Some clones in this sample may be carry-over from other donors' samples. What was sequenced was peripheral blood mononuclear cells. The chain couples TRBV30 to TRBJ2-5; tentative D call: TRBD2 (5 bases). The CDR3 spells CAWSVNRGETQYF. The CDR3 nucleotides are TGTGCCTGGAGTGTCAACCGCGGGGAGACCCAGTACTTC.